Listed below are T cell receptor beta chains from one sample, sequenced in a study of blood T cell repertoires in COVID-19. Only in-frame clones appear in the TCRdb table, and some are missing; sequencing was by immunoSEQ multiplex PCR. The sample includes around 95,000 clones, 85% of them seen just once. Material: peripheral blood. Receptors originate from a human donor in a cohort sampled during active COVID-19. CDR3s include the opening cysteine and the closing phenylalanine or tryptophan. A D gene is named only where the DNA matches it firmly. Part of the rows lack a size; the others show once, few, many or a class for expanded clones.

J	D	length	size	V	CDR3	DNA
TRBJ2-1	-	15	-	TRBV6-4	CATQRERAPYNEQFF	TGTGCCACCCAACGCGAGCGGGCGCCCTACAATGAGCAGTTCTTC
TRBJ1-3	-	16	-	TRBV5-4	CASSSRHQGSGNTIYF	TGTGCCAGCAGCTCCAGACACCAGGGGTCTGGAAACACCATATATTTT
TRBJ1-6	TRBD1	15	few	TRBV7-9	CASSALDRGNSPLHF	TGTGCCAGCAGCGCCCTAGACAGGGGAAATTCACCCCTCCACTTT
TRBJ2-1	TRBD2	16	once	TRBV19	CASSLEGLAGADEQFF	TGTGCCAGTAGCCTGGAGGGACTAGCGGGAGCGGATGAGCAGTTCTTC
TRBJ1-1	-	13	-	TRBV19	CASSPRGDGEAFF	TGTGCCAGTAGTCCCCGGGGGGACGGTGAAGCTTTCTTT
TRBJ1-6	-	13	-	TRBV2	CASSTEAGSPLHF	TGTGCCAGCTCGACGGAGGCAGGTTCACCCCTCCACTTT
TRBJ1-2	-	13	-	TRBV7-9	CASSLYGPMGYTF	TGTGCCAGCAGCTTATACGGTCCTATGGGCTACACCTTC
TRBJ1-2	TRBD1	17	-	TRBV5-1	CASSLAPGQGARYGYTF	TGCGCCAGCAGCTTGGCCCCGGGACAGGGGGCGCGATATGGCTACACCTTC
TRBJ2-7	TRBD2	15	-	TRBV19	CASSQGLAAGYEQYF	TGTGCCAGTAGTCAAGGACTAGCGGCAGGCTACGAGCAGTACTTC
TRBJ2-1	TRBD2	15	few	TRBV20-1	CSASPGLAGGYEQFF	TGCAGTGCAAGTCCGGGACTAGCGGGAGGATATGAGCAGTTCTTC
TRBJ1-1	-	15	-	TRBV6-1	CASSEGMRLNTEAFF	TGTGCCAGCAGTGAAGGAATGCGGTTGAACACTGAAGCTTTCTTT
TRBJ2-1	-	16	-	TRBV5-5	CASSLGLSSSYNEQFF	TGTGCCAGCAGCTTGGGTCTCTCGAGCTCCTACAATGAGCAGTTCTTC
TRBJ2-4	TRBD2	16	-	TRBV7-8	CASSLGGGSAKNIQYF	TGTGCCAGCAGCTTAGGCGGGGGGTCGGCCAAAAACATTCAGTACTTC
TRBJ2-5	-	14	-	TRBV5-1	CASSSAGLLETQYF	TGCGCCAGCAGCTCTGCGGGACTCCTAGAGACCCAGTACTTC
TRBJ1-1	-	16	-	TRBV6-2/TRBV6-3	CASSYQGPMRGTEAFF	TGTGCCAGCAGTTATCAGGGGCCGATGAGGGGAACTGAAGCTTTCTTT
TRBJ1-3	-	14	-	TRBV24-1	CATSVRISGNTIYF	TGTGCCACCAGTGTCCGTATCTCTGGAAACACCATATATTTT
TRBJ1-4	TRBD1	14	-	TRBV2	CASSEGQGAVKLFF	TGTGCCAGCAGTGAAGGGCAGGGGGCGGTAAAACTGTTTTTT
TRBJ1-2	TRBD1	15	-	TRBV20-1	CSASPTGGIGHGYTF	TGCAGTGCTAGTCCGACAGGGGGCATTGGTCATGGCTACACCTTC
TRBJ2-1	TRBD1	16	-	TRBV4-1	CASSQEDRGLALEQFF	TGCGCCAGCAGCCAAGAAGACAGGGGGCTAGCCCTTGAGCAGTTCTTC
TRBJ2-7	-	13	few	TRBV10-3	CAIGKGVPDEQYF	TGTGCCATCGGGAAGGGGGTTCCCGACGAGCAGTACTTC
TRBJ1-2	-	15	-	TRBV5-5	CASSVAADLNYGYTF	TGTGCCAGCAGCGTCGCGGCCGACCTTAACTATGGCTACACCTTC
TRBJ2-7	TRBD1	15	-	TRBV7-9	CASSSGQGPPYEQYF	TGTGCCAGCAGCTCGGGACAGGGGCCCCCCTACGAGCAGTACTTC
TRBJ2-7	-	14	-	TRBV6-5	CASSRGEAPGEQYF	TGTGCCAGCAGCAGGGGGGAGGCCCCGGGGGAGCAGTACTTC
TRBJ2-1	TRBD2	13	-	TRBV7-2	CASRNGLAGEQFF	TGTGCCAGCAGAAATGGACTAGCGGGGGAGCAGTTCTTC
TRBJ2-7	-	15	-	TRBV9	CASSVDGGYSYEQYF	TGTGCCAGCAGCGTAGATGGCGGATATTCCTACGAGCAGTACTTC
TRBJ1-1	TRBD1	15	-	TRBV19	CASSIVGRGYTEAFF	TGTGCCAGTAGTATAGTCGGCAGGGGGTACACTGAAGCTTTCTTT
TRBJ2-1	TRBD2	14	-	TRBV11-2	CASGGTSGSNEQFF	TGTGCCTCGGGGGGGACTAGCGGGAGCAATGAGCAGTTCTTC
TRBJ2-1	TRBD2	17	-	TRBV27	CASSPPSGGFSYNEQFF	TGTGCCAGCAGTCCACCTAGCGGGGGGTTTTCCTACAATGAGCAGTTCTTC
TRBJ2-3	TRBD2	16	-	TRBV7-8	CASSFGSSGGADTQYF	TGTGCCAGCAGCTTCGGGTCTAGCGGGGGAGCAGATACGCAGTATTTT
TRBJ2-3	-	15	-	TRBV11-2	CASSPVLAGLGTQYF	TGTGCCAGCAGCCCAGTGTTAGCTGGTCTCGGTACGCAGTATTTT
TRBJ1-5	TRBD1	16	-	TRBV19	CASSITGGGSNQPQHF	TGTGCCAGTAGTATTACAGGGGGCGGAAGCAATCAGCCCCAGCATTTT
TRBJ2-1	-	14	-	TRBV24-1	CATSDLLAGDEQFF	TGTGCCACCAGTGATTTGCTCGCGGGCGATGAGCAGTTCTTC
TRBJ2-1	-	14	-	TRBV7-8	CASSLAEARDEQFF	TGTGCCAGCAGCTTAGCGGAGGCGAGGGATGAGCAGTTCTTC
TRBJ1-1	-	14	-	TRBV6-4	CASSDSTDTGGAFF	TGTGCCAGCAGTGACTCGACGGACACGGGGGGAGCTTTCTTT
TRBJ2-1	TRBD2	16	-	TRBV5-1	CASSFRGTSLHNEQFF	TGCGCCAGCAGCTTTAGGGGGACTAGCCTGCACAATGAGCAGTTCTTC
TRBJ2-1	-	14	once	TRBV4-3	CASSQEDSRNEQFF	TGCGCCAGCAGCCAAGAGGATAGCCGAAATGAGCAGTTCTTC
TRBJ2-7	TRBD1	14	-	TRBV3-1/TRBV3-2	CASSRGTDPYEQYF	TGTGCCAGCAGCCGGGGGACAGACCCGTACGAGCAGTACTTC
TRBJ2-7	TRBD1	13	few	TRBV5-1	CASRQGQLPEQYF	TGCGCCAGCAGACAGGGACAGCTGCCCGAGCAGTACTTC
TRBJ2-3	-	14	few	TRBV7-2	CASSPGVSTHTQYF	TGTGCCAGCAGCCCCGGTGTGAGTACGCATACGCAGTATTTT
TRBJ2-7	TRBD2	13	-	TRBV7-9	CASSPWTSYEQYF	TGTGCCAGCAGCCCTTGGACTAGCTACGAGCAGTACTTC
TRBJ2-1	TRBD2	15	-	TRBV9	CASSPREGSYNEQFF	TGTGCCAGCAGCCCCCGGGAGGGGAGTTACAATGAGCAGTTCTTC
TRBJ1-1	-	14	-	TRBV6-5	CASSYSLQATEAFF	TGTGCCAGCAGTTACTCCTTGCAGGCCACTGAAGCTTTCTTT
TRBJ2-7	-	13	-	TRBV21-1	CASSKTRVYEQYF	TGTGCCAGCAGCAAAACCCGGGTCTACGAGCAGTACTTC
TRBJ2-3	-	13	-	TRBV12-3/TRBV12-4	CASSLQFGDTQYF	TGTGCCAGCAGTTTACAGTTCGGGGATACGCAGTATTTT
TRBJ1-2	-	14	-	TRBV19	CASKAQDTHYGYTF	TGTGCCAGTAAAGCTCAGGACACACACTATGGCTACACCTTC
TRBJ1-3	-	14	-	TRBV5-6	CASSADFTGNTIYF	TGTGCCAGCAGCGCGGACTTCACTGGAAACACCATATATTTT
TRBJ2-7	TRBD1	11	-	TRBV30	CAWDRGYEQYF	TGTGCCTGGGACAGGGGCTACGAGCAGTACTTC
TRBJ1-1	-	18	-	TRBV4-2	CASSQDTRARAGNTEAFF	TGTGCCAGCAGCCAAGATACGCGAGCGAGGGCCGGGAACACTGAAGCTTTCTTT
TRBJ2-7	-	16	few	TRBV4-1	CASSLRTSTSIYEQYF	TGCGCCAGCAGCCTAAGGACCTCGACTAGTATCTACGAGCAGTACTTC
TRBJ1-4	TRBD1	13	-	TRBV19	CASSGDRAAKLFF	TGTGCCAGTAGTGGAGACAGGGCAGCAAAACTGTTTTTT
TRBJ2-1	TRBD1	15	-	TRBV3-1/TRBV3-2	CASSKRDRGSNEQFF	TGTGCCAGCAGTAAGCGGGACAGGGGGTCGAATGAGCAGTTCTTC